This T cell receptor (beta chain) originates from a study of OX40 agonist ivuxolimab in advanced cancers. About the research overall: Intravenous ivuxolimab was administered to patients every 2 weeks at 0.01 to 10 mg/kg.

The repertoire was sequenced with immunoSEQ multiplex PCR; TCRdb's copy has only in-frame clones and lacks some. This sample has roughly 100,000 clones, with about 84% found just once. Whole-study results and caveats: By week 6 at 0.1 to 3.0 mg/kg, blood CD4+ and CD8+ T cells had expanded clonally. The study did not work out the antigen specificity of the expanded peripheral T cells.

About this clone itself: Its antigen remains unidentified.

The receptor comes from an adult with an advanced solid tumor such as melanoma, head and neck, liver or kidney cancer. The sequencing here drew on CD4+ or CD8+ T cells sorted from blood, taken in a trial of the OX40 agonist ivuxolimab.

The CDR3 DNA reads as TGTGCCAGCAGTGAAACTAACCGAAATCAGCCCCAGCATTTT. Its translation is CASSETNRNQPQHF. The chain links TRBV6-1 to TRBJ1-5; the D is unclear. This CDR3 contains 14 residues. Trimming stripped 2 bases from V and 4 bases from J, with 9 bases between. CDR1 and CDR2 (germline): MNHNS, SASEGT.